These 25 T cell receptor beta chains came from one sample sequenced in a study of regulatory T cells in long-lasting Graves disease. As for time point: newly diagnosed GD, antithyroid drugs for less than 3 months. There was RNA extracted from PBMCs, and the TCR library was made from it. The TCR beta library used iRepertoire HTBI primers with Arm-PCR amplification of CDR3. TCRdb independently ran MiXCR on the multiplex PCR reads; one entry per CDR3 protein. Of about 470,000 distinct CDR3 sequences listed, about 15% are singletons. The same specimen was also included in a second study, on T cells in Graves' hyperthyroidism and ophthalmopathy.

Sequencing used peripheral blood mononuclear cells (PBMCs), obtained at new diagnosis, from a patient treated with antithyroid drugs. These receptors were taken from a woman aged 25 to 39 with Graves disease.

This clonotype has at least ten counts. The chain combines TRBV12-3 or TRBV12-4 with TRBJ2-7; 9 bases line up with TRBD2. V shed 5 bases and J 0 bases; nucleotides not matched to a gene: 5. The CDR3 extends over 15 amino acids. The CDR3 DNA reads TGTGCCAGCAGTCGGACTAGCGACCTCTCCTACGAGCAGTACTTC. Translated: CASSRTSDLSYEQYF.

This chain uses TRBV5-4 with TRBJ2-1; tentatively, D is TRBD2 (6 bases). Germline V gene sequence: CDR1 SGHNT, CDR2 YYREEE (reference sequence). The CDR3 contains 15 residues. The V end lost 2 bases, the J end lost 8 bases, and 17 bases lay between the germline ends. CDR3 sequence (DNA): TGTGCCAGCAGCTTTCGGGAGTCTCTTCGCGATGAGCAGTTCTTC. This gives the protein CASSFRESLRDEQFF. Filled out from reference TRBV5-4 and TRBJ2-1, the complete variable domain reads ETGVTQSPTHLIKTRGQQVTLRCSSQSGHNTVSWYQQALGQGPQFIFQYYREEENGRGNFPPRFSGLQFPNYSSELNVNALELDDSALYLCASSFRESLRDEQFFGPGTRLTVL.

This clonotype was found many times. J is TRBJ1-5 and V is TRBV24-1; 7 bases map to TRBD1. This CDR3 has 15 residues. Germline V gives CDR1 KGHDR, CDR2 SFDVKD. V gave up 9 bases and J gave up 2 bases; unmatched junction bases: 9. Here the CDR3 reads CATASTGQGNQPQHF. The CDR3 nucleotides are TGTGCCACCGCAAGTACCGGACAGGGCAATCAGCCCCAGCATTTT.

The chain is built from TRBV6-2 or TRBV6-3 and TRBJ1-6, with D perhaps matching TRBD1 (6 bases). V lost 5 bases to trimming and J lost 7 bases, with 12 bases between them. The germline CDR1 and CDR2 sequences are MNHEY and SVGEGT. The CDR3 totals 14 residues. This chain's CDR3 is CASSDGTPNSPLHF. DNA of the CDR3: TGTGCCAGCAGTGACGGGACACCCAATTCACCCCTCCACTTT.

This clonotype was counted at least ten times. The chain uses TRBV2 and TRBJ2-2, with 10 bases lining up with TRBD2. The CDR3 loop spans 17 amino acids. Trimming cost V 3 bases and J 0 bases; bases outside gene matches: 4. The germline V gene encodes CDR1 SNHLY and CDR2 FYNNEI. CDR3 residues: CASSDLLAGPNTGELFF. The CDR3 coding sequence is TGTGCCAGCAGTGATCTACTAGCGGGACCGAACACCGGGGAGCTGTTTTTT.

This clonotype was detected only a few times. The chain recombines TRBV7-9 with TRBJ1-2; possibly TRBD1 for D (5 bases). V was clipped by 2 bases and J by 8 bases, with 12 bases between them. In germline, CDR1 is SEHNR, CDR2 FQNEAQ (reference sequence). The CDR3 has 13 amino acids. The CDR3 nucleotides are TGTGCCAGCAGCTTACGGGACCTGGCGGGCTACACCTTC. Protein product: CASSLRDLAGYTF.

Remarks on this clonotype: A single base separates this from a much larger clone, so it may be a read error. The J gene is TRBJ1-1, the V gene TRBV2, with 9 nucleotides matching TRBD1. CDR3 size: 17 residues. CDR1 and CDR2 (germline): SNHLY, FYNNEI. The V gene end was trimmed by 8 bases and the J gene end by 4 bases; junction bases not matched to a gene: 17. The DNA of the CDR3 is TGTGCCAGCGGTCCCGGGACAGGGTTATCTGGAGGCACTGAAGCTTTCTTT. This codes for CASGPGTGLSGGTEAFF.

This clonotype was picked up a small number of times. This chain links TRBV4-1 with TRBJ1-3; D perhaps matches TRBD1 (5 bases). The germline gives CDR1 MGHRA, CDR2 YSYEKL. V shed 2 bases and J shed 2 bases, with 10 bases lying between them. This CDR3 has 15 amino acids. CDR3 region: CASSQSGIPGNTIYF. CDR3 DNA: TGCGCCAGCAGCCAATCAGGGATCCCTGGAAACACCATATATTTT.

This clonotype was counted between two and nine times. The chain uses TRBV18 and TRBJ2-5, with TRBD2 identical over 7 bases. The CDR3 contains 15 residues. CDR1 and CDR2 (germline): KGHSH, LQKENI. After removal of 2 bases from V and 2 bases from J, the junction contained 5 bases not matched to a gene. The CDR3 loop reads CASSPELARQETQYF. CDR3 coding DNA: TGTGCCAGCTCACCAGAACTAGCGAGACAAGAGACCCAGTACTTC.

In the case of this clonotype: It is likely a read error: a sequence one base away is far more abundant. V is TRBV6-1 and J is TRBJ2-7, with unresolved D. Germline CDR1 is MNHNS and CDR2 is SASEGT. The V gene lost 7 bases and the J gene lost 7 bases, with 23 bases spanning the gap. CDR3 length equals 15 residues. CDR3 DNA: TGTGCCAGCACACAGCTGTCCAACACCTACAATGAGCAGTACTTC. It yields the protein CASTQLSNTYNEQYF.

The chain joins TRBV6-5 to TRBJ1-3; no clear D gene. The CDR3 covers 14 residues. Germline V CDR1 and CDR2: MNHEY, SVGAGI. The V and J ends lost 6 bases and 1 base respectively, with 10 bases between them. CDR3 sequence reads: CASRATVSGNTIYF. CDR3 in DNA: TGTGCCAGCAGAGCTACGGTATCTGGAAACACCATATATTTT.

This clonotype was recorded a few times. The V and J genes are TRBV6-1 and TRBJ2-3; TRBD2 agrees at 11 bases. The germline V gene has CDR1 MNHNS and CDR2 SASEGT. CDR3 length: 17 residues. V was pared by 6 bases and J by 0 bases, with 8 bases of the junction left unmatched. CDR3 protein: CASRAWTSGYSTDTQYF. The CDR3 nucleotides read TGTGCCAGCAGGGCCTGGACTAGCGGGTACAGCACAGATACGCAGTATTTT.

As to this clonotype: A clone one base away is much larger, so this may be a read error. V gene TRBV5-5 combines with J gene TRBJ2-5, with 8 bases identical to TRBD2. The end of the DNA is better explained by TRBJ2-1, so the J call may be wrong. From germline, CDR1 is SGHKS and CDR2 YYEKEE (reference sequence). The CDR3 has 15 residues. As DNA, the CDR3 is TGTGCCAGCAGCTTGGGCGGGAGGTACCAAGAGACCCAGTTCTTC. The encoded protein is CASSLGGRYQETQFF.

This clonotype was counted many times. The V and J genes are TRBV5-1 and TRBJ2-1; maybe TRBD1 (5 bases). V lost 4 bases, J lost 0 bases, and 17 bases lay in between. The CDR3 is made up of 17 amino acids. Germline V CDR1 and CDR2: SGHRS, YFSETQ. The CDR3 DNA sequence: TGCGCCAGCAGCCCGGCGAAGGGGCCGACCTCCTACAATGAGCAGTTCTTC. It translates to CASSPAKGPTSYNEQFF.

This clonotype was seen ten or more times. The CDR3 DNA follows: TGTGCCTGGAGTCCTAGTCGCGAGCAGTACTTC. Protein product: CAWSPSREQYF. The rearrangement links TRBV30 to TRBJ2-7; D not certain. Trimming removed 2 bases from V and 6 bases from J, with 8 bases in between. From germline, CDR1 is GTSNPN and CDR2 SVGIG (reference sequence). The CDR3 contains 11 residues.

This clonotype showed up many times. This sequence joins TRBV2 and TRBJ2-5; 10 nucleotides match TRBD2. Germline-derived CDR1 and CDR2 are SNHLY and FYNNEI. The CDR3 is 16 residues long. V gave up 4 bases and J gave up 7 bases; unmatched junction bases: 12. Here the CDR3 reads CASSGNIAGGMGTQYF. CDR3 DNA: TGTGCCAGCAGTGGAAATATAGCGGGAGGCATGGGGACCCAGTACTTC.

This clonotype turned up a few times. The chain carries TRBV6-2 or TRBV6-3 and TRBJ2-5; 9 bases match TRBD1. The CDR3 has 19 residues. V lost 2 bases, J lost 5 bases, and 18 bases stayed unmatched. Germline CDR1 MNHEY, CDR2 SVGEGT. The CDR3 region is CASSYLPVGTGSLEETQYF. CDR3 in DNA: TGTGCCAGCAGTTACCTTCCCGTCGGGACAGGGAGTCTGGAGGAGACCCAGTACTTC.

This rearrangement joins TRBV29-1 to TRBJ2-6, with D possibly being TRBD1 (6 bases). The V gene's germline CDR1 is SQVTM and CDR2 ANQGSEA. The CDR3 runs to 17 residues. Trimming took off 7 bases at V and 0 bases at J, with 19 bases between the two ends. DNA for the CDR3: TGCAGCGCTGGAGAGACAGGCCACCCCTCTGGGGCCAACGTCCTGACTTTC. This encodes CSAGETGHPSGANVLTF.

V gene TRBV11-2 combines with J gene TRBJ2-1; D gene unclear. CDR3 length: 13 amino acids. V was clipped by 5 bases and J by 7 bases, with 12 bases between them. Germline assignment: CDR1 SGHAT and CDR2 FQNNGV. DNA of the CDR3: TGTGCCAGCAGCGTGGGCCTATGGAATGAGCAGTTCTTC. Translating it yields CASSVGLWNEQFF.

In this sample, this clonotype turned up many times. This chain's CDR3 is CAWSGLAENQETQYF. For the CDR3, the DNA is TGTGCCTGGAGTGGACTAGCGGAGAACCAAGAGACCCAGTACTTC. The chain joins TRBV30 to TRBJ2-5; 9 bases line up with TRBD2. Per germline, CDR1 GTSNPN and CDR2 SVGIG (reference sequence). The V segment lost 1 base and the J segment 0 bases; nucleotides outside the gene matches: 3. The CDR3 consists of 15 residues.

This clonotype was seen repeatedly, ten times or more. This chain connects TRBV12-3 or TRBV12-4 to TRBJ1-2; tentative D call: TRBD1 (5 bases). The V end was cut by 3 bases, the J end by 7 bases, with 15 bases between. The CDR3 contains 14 residues. The CDR3: CASSFPGPEGGYTF. CDR3 in DNA: TGTGCCAGCAGTTTCCCAGGGCCCGAGGGTGGCTACACCTTC.

This clonotype was counted many times. The J gene is TRBJ2-4, the V gene TRBV29-1, with D tentatively TRBD1 (5 bases). The germline V gene encodes CDR1 SQVTM and CDR2 ANQGSEA. V was trimmed by 6 bases and J by 3 bases, leaving 15 bases between them. The CDR3 consists of 14 residues. The CDR3 nucleotides read TGCAGCGTAGCCCCGACAGAGAACAAAAACATTCAGTACTTC. It encodes CSVAPTENKNIQYF.

In this sample, this clonotype turned up a few times. This chain's CDR3 is CASSLESTYEQYF. The DNA of the CDR3 is TGTGCCAGCAGCTTAGAGAGCACCTACGAGCAGTACTTC. This chain links TRBV13 with TRBJ2-7; D remains ambiguous. Trimming took 1 base from V and 2 from J, leaving 6 bases between them. Per germline, CDR1 PRHDT and CDR2 FYEKMQ (reference sequence). The length of the CDR3 is 13 residues. Together with reference TRBV13 and TRBJ2-7, the CDR3 gives the full variable domain: AAGVIQSPRHLIKEKRETATLKCYPIPRHDTVYWYQQGPGQDPQFLISFYEKMQSDKGSIPDRFSAQQFSDYHSELNMSSLELGDSALYFCASSLESTYEQYFGPGTRLTVT.

This clonotype was seen a few times. V and J are TRBV15 and TRBJ1-6, with a possible D match to TRBD1 (5 bases). This CDR3 region has 14 residues. V dropped 2 bases and J dropped 7 bases, with 9 bases sitting between them. The germline gives CDR1 LNHNV, CDR2 YYDKDF (reference sequence). The CDR3 is CATSRTTGNSPLHF. The DNA for the CDR3 is TGTGCCACCAGCAGAACCACAGGCAATTCACCCCTCCACTTT.

The CDR3 DNA follows: TGTGCCAGCAGGGCTGGACGGGGTAAAGAGACCCAGTACTTC. This encodes CASRAGRGKETQYF. The gene calls are TRBV28 and TRBJ2-5; possibly TRBD2 for D (5 bases). Trimming pared 6 bases from V and 3 bases from J, leaving 14 bases between. The CDR3 runs 14 residues. The germline CDR1 and CDR2 sequences are MDHEN and SYDVKM.